The entry below gives a single TCR beta chain sequence along with its context. What it recognizes is unknown. The source of the sample is a study of Ad26.COV2.S vaccination and SARS-CoV-2 variants. Background on the study: In the study, Ad26.COV2.S was injected intramuscularly once, or twice 56 days apart.

The CDR3 loop spans 13 amino acids. The V gene lost 4 bases and the J gene lost 2 bases, with 9 bases spanning the gap. The treatment: some 20 received Ad26.COV2.S at low or high dose, single or two shots; several received placebo; per-sample allocation not given. The samples were gathered on day 63 after the first injection of vaccine or placebo. Built on an Ad26 vector, the vaccine expressed Wuhan-strain SARS-CoV-2 spike. Study results and limitations: An underestimation of total T cell responses may have resulted from the TCR breadth and depth analyses.

Clones were sequenced by immunoSEQ multiplex PCR, and TCRdb holds only the in-frame ones, with some missing. The data contain approximately 300,000 clones, approximately 80% of them singletons. The genes are TRBV12-3 or TRBV12-4 and TRBJ2-7, with D perhaps assigned TRBD1 or TRBD2 (5 bases each). The sequenced sample was peripheral blood, obtained in a trial of Ad26.COV2.S vaccine versus placebo. The receptor comes from a person aged 18 to 65 who received the Ad26.COV2.S COVID-19 vaccine or a placebo. The chain's CDR3 is CASSWGKAYEQYF. The CDR3 bases are TGTGCCAGCAGTTGGGGGAAGGCCTACGAGCAGTACTTC.